The rows below give T cell receptor beta chains drawn from one sample of a study of PD-L1 blockade in urothelial cancer. Clones were sequenced by immunoSEQ multiplex PCR, and TCRdb holds only the in-frame ones, with some missing. Among 70,000 to 95,000 clones listed, 89% were seen once. Sequencing was performed on PBMCs, taken around atezolizumab (anti-PD-L1) treatment. The source is a woman of 80 years or more with urothelial cancer. CDR3s include the opening cysteine and the closing phenylalanine or tryptophan. D genes are given only for firm matches. Only some rows state a clone size, as once, few, many or a class for expanded clones.

cdr3_length | j_call | v_call | d_call | clone_size | cdr3_nt | cdr3_aa
14 | TRBJ1-2 | TRBV7-2 | NA | NA | TGTGCCAGCAGCCCGATTCAAGCTTACTATGGCTACACCTTC | CASSPIQAYYGYTF
15 | TRBJ2-2 | TRBV9 | NA | NA | TGTGCCAGCAGGGAGAGGCATTCGGCCACCGGGGAGCTGTTTTTT | CASRERHSATGELFF
15 | TRBJ2-1 | TRBV10-2 | TRBD2 | NA | TGCGCCAGCAGTGAGCAACTAGCGGCCTACAATGAGCAGTTCTTC | CASSEQLAAYNEQFF
17 | TRBJ1-1 | TRBV23-1 | NA | NA | TGCGCCAGCAGTCAATCGGGTCGGCAGACTCTCCCCCTGATAGCTTTCTTT | CASSQSGRQTLPLIAFF
16 | TRBJ2-1 | TRBV25-1 | NA | NA | TGTGCCAGCAGTGATCATACACAGAGCTCCTACAATGAGCAGTTCTTC | CASSDHTQSSYNEQFF
14 | TRBJ2-1 | TRBV9 | NA | once | TGTGCCAGCAGCGTAGGACTTCTCGGGAATGAGCAGTTCTTC | CASSVGLLGNEQFF
14 | TRBJ2-1 | TRBV7-7 | TRBD2 | NA | TGTGCCAGCAGCTTAACGGGGGGGGTCAATGAGCAGTTCTTC | CASSLTGGVNEQFF
15 | TRBJ2-2 | TRBV5-1 | NA | NA | TGCGCCAGCAGCTTGACCGGGGGGAACACCGGGGAGCTGTTTTTT | CASSLTGGNTGELFF
15 | TRBJ2-7 | TRBV18 | TRBD2 | NA | TGTGCCAGCTCACCCCGGACTAGCGGTACCTACGAGCAGTACTTC | CASSPRTSGTYEQYF
15 | TRBJ1-2 | TRBV5-1 | TRBD1 | few | TGCGCCAGCAGCTCCCGGGACAGGGATAACTATGGCTACACCTTC | CASSSRDRDNYGYTF
13 | TRBJ2-7 | TRBV5-4 | NA | NA | TGTGCCAGCAGCTTGCCGGGGGGCGCGGAAGAAGACTTC | CASSLPGGAEEDF
12 | TRBJ1-1 | TRBV10-3 | TRBD1 | NA | TGTGCCACACAGGGGGCGTCGAGTGAAGCTTTCTTT | CATQGASSEAFF
13 | TRBJ2-2 | TRBV19 | NA | NA | TGTGCCAGTAGTAACGACAGAGCCGGGGAGCTGTTTTTT | CASSNDRAGELFF
13 | TRBJ1-2 | TRBV13 | NA | NA | TGTGCCAGCAGCTTAGGTCTTAACTATGGCTACACCTTC | CASSLGLNYGYTF
15 | TRBJ2-7 | TRBV6-1 | NA | NA | TGTGCCAGCAGTGAAAGGGGGGGCGCTTCCTACGAGCAGTACTTC | CASSERGGASYEQYF
14 | TRBJ2-3 | TRBV30 | TRBD2 | NA | TGTGCCTGGGCCCGTGGACTAGCGGCAGATACGCAGTATTTT | CAWARGLAADTQYF
14 | TRBJ2-7 | TRBV18 | NA | NA | TGTGCCAGCTCACCACCGTCAGGACACGACGAGCAGTACTTC | CASSPPSGHDEQYF
10 | TRBJ1-4 | TRBV19 | NA | NA | TGTGCCAGTCTCGGGGGAAAACTGTTTTTT | CASLGGKLFF
14 | TRBJ2-7 | TRBV7-6 | TRBD1 | NA | TGTGCCAGCAGCCCCGGGACAGGGACGTTCGAGCAGTACTTC | CASSPGTGTFEQYF
13 | TRBJ1-1 | TRBV10-1 | NA | few | TGCGCCAGCAGCCGGGAGTGGGACACTGAAGCTTTCTTT | CASSREWDTEAFF
16 | TRBJ2-2 | TRBV30 | TRBD2 | NA | TGTGCCTGGAAGGGCCGACTAGCTTTGAACACCGGGGAGCTGTTTTTT | CAWKGRLALNTGELFF
14 | TRBJ2-7 | TRBV9 | NA | NA | TGTGCCAGCAGCGTAGAGGCTTCTAGCTACGAGCAGTACTTC | CASSVEASSYEQYF
13 | TRBJ1-2 | TRBV6-6 | NA | NA | TGTGCCAGCAGCCCACCGACAGGCTATGGCTACACCTTC | CASSPPTGYGYTF
16 | TRBJ2-5 | TRBV2 | NA | NA | TGTGCCAGCAGTGAATGGCCAGCAGGGGTTCAAGAGACCCAGTACTTC | CASSEWPAGVQETQYF
11 | TRBJ1-4 | TRBV28 | NA | NA | TGTGCCAGCATACAGGGCGAAAAACTGTTTTTT | CASIQGEKLFF
13 | TRBJ1-2 | TRBV29-1 | NA | NA | TGCAGCGTTGGTGACAGCACTAACTATGGCTACACCTTC | CSVGDSTNYGYTF
13 | TRBJ2-5 | TRBV7-2 | NA | NA | TGTGCCAGCAGCCTAACTCGACAAGAGACCCAGTACTTC | CASSLTRQETQYF
17 | TRBJ1-3 | TRBV13 | NA | once | TGTGCCAGCAGCACCCGCGGGGGGGCCCGCTCTGGAAACACCATATATTTT | CASSTRGGARSGNTIYF
17 | TRBJ2-2 | TRBV4-1 | NA | NA | TGCGCCAGCAGCCCCGGCGGCCGGGGATCGAACACCGGGGAGCTGTTTTTT | CASSPGGRGSNTGELFF
14 | TRBJ1-2 | TRBV6-5 | NA | NA | TGTGCCAGCAGTTACTCGAGATCAGGGGATGGCTACACCTTC | CASSYSRSGDGYTF
12 | TRBJ2-5 | TRBV2 | NA | NA | TGTGCCAGCAGTGACCTGAGAGAGACCCAGTACTTC | CASSDLRETQYF
14 | TRBJ2-3 | TRBV27 | NA | NA | TGTGCCAGCAGTTTATATAAAGGGGCAGATACGCAGTATTTT | CASSLYKGADTQYF
14 | TRBJ2-2 | TRBV19 | NA | NA | TGTGCCAGTAGGGGAGCCGGAAACACCGGGGAGCTGTTTTTT | CASRGAGNTGELFF
12 | TRBJ2-5 | TRBV5-1 | NA | few | TGCGCCAGCAGCCCCGAGCGGGAGACCCAGTACTTC | CASSPERETQYF
15 | TRBJ2-2 | TRBV9 | NA | NA | TGTGCCAGCAGCGTAGCTACTAGATCCGCCGGGGAGCTGTTTTTT | CASSVATRSAGELFF
13 | TRBJ1-1 | TRBV5-1 | NA | NA | TGCGCCAGCAGCTTGGACCAGGGTACTGAAGCTTTCTTT | CASSLDQGTEAFF
12 | TRBJ2-2 | TRBV6-5 | NA | once | TGTGCCAGCAGGCGGGGATCCGGGGAGCTGTTTTTT | CASRRGSGELFF